These T cell receptor beta chains were read from a single sample in a study of cytomegalovirus exposure and HLA in healthy donors. TCRdb's copy holds only in-frame clones and misses some; the assay was immunoSEQ multiplex PCR. This sample contains roughly 100,000 clones. What was sequenced was PBMCs. These receptors were taken from a man aged 40-49 years in good health and CMV-seronegative. Both conserved end residues are part of each CDR3. Fields, in order: V gene, CDR3 length, D gene, J gene, CDR3 DNA, CDR3 protein. The D gene is left open where the match is weak.

>TRBV15|16|TRBD2|TRBJ2-3
TGTGCCACCAGCCCGGAGGATAGCGGGGCCACAGATACGCAGTATTTT
CATSPEDSGATDTQYF
>TRBV4-2|17|TRBD1|TRBJ1-4
TGTGCCAGCAGCCAGGAACCCGGACAGGCTATTCGAGAAAAACTGTTTTTT
CASSQEPGQAIREKLFF
>TRBV19|15|TRBD1|TRBJ1-5
TGTGCCAGTAGTTCGTCCAGGGGGATTAATCAGCCCCAGCATTTT
CASSSSRGINQPQHF
>TRBV10-1|13|TRBD1|TRBJ2-5
TGCGCCAGCAGTGGTTCAGGGGGAGAGACCCAGTACTTC
CASSGSGGETQYF
>TRBV28|22|.|TRBJ2-3
TGTGCCAGCAGTTCTACTTATCCGGACACTCTATCAACTAGCCTTAACACAGATACGCAGTATTTT
CASSSTYPDTLSTSLNTDTQYF
>TRBV6-1|13|.|TRBJ2-6
TGTGCCAGCTGCGAGGCTGGGGCCAACGTCCTGACTTTC
CASCEAGANVLTF
>TRBV18|12|.|TRBJ1-1
TGTGCCAGCCCTGGGCAGAACACTGAAGCTTTCTTT
CASPGQNTEAFF
>TRBV9|16|.|TRBJ2-3
TGTGCCAGCAGCGTAGAAGAGCGGTTAAGCACAGATACGCAGTATTTT
CASSVEERLSTDTQYF
>TRBV2|14|.|TRBJ1-1
TGTGCCAGGGACAGTCAAGTGCCGAACACTGAAGCTTTCTTT
CARDSQVPNTEAFF
>TRBV7-2|14|.|TRBJ2-3
TGTGCCAGCAGCTTAGGGCGGGGCACAGATACGCAGTATTTT
CASSLGRGTDTQYF
>TRBV30|15|.|TRBJ1-2
TGTGCCTGGAATCAACGGGGACTACCTAACTATGGCTACACCTTC
CAWNQRGLPNYGYTF
>TRBV5-6|14|.|TRBJ2-7
TGTGCCAGCAGCTTGGGGGCAGGGGCCTACGAGCAGTACTTC
CASSLGAGAYEQYF
>TRBV5-5|13|.|TRBJ1-1
TGTGCCAGCAGCTTGACAGCTAACACTGAAGCTTTCTTT
CASSLTANTEAFF
>TRBV6-1|14|TRBD1|TRBJ1-2
TGTGCCAGCAGCTCACAGGGGGCTCTCTATGGCTACACCTTC
CASSSQGALYGYTF
>TRBV6-5|13|TRBD1|TRBJ1-5
TGTGCCAGCAGGGGACAGTACAATCAGCCCCAGCATTTT
CASRGQYNQPQHF
>TRBV27|16|TRBD1|TRBJ2-7
TGTGCCAGCAGTCTCCTCCGACAGGGGGCACCCTACGAGCAGTACTTC
CASSLLRQGAPYEQYF
>TRBV10-2|15|.|TRBJ1-2
TGCGCCAGCAGTGAGGGCCAGGGTGTGTCTAGGGGCTACACCTTC
CASSEGQGVSRGYTF
>TRBV18|12|TRBD1|TRBJ1-4
TGTGCCAGCTCACCAGAGACAGGGTTACTGTTTTTT
CASSPETGLLFF
>TRBV4-3|15|TRBD2|TRBJ2-7
TGCGCCAGCAGCCAAGAGGGGGGGGAATTCTACGAGCAGTACTTC
CASSQEGGEFYEQYF
>TRBV6-5|14|TRBD1|TRBJ2-5
TGTGCCACAAAAACAGGGGGCGCGGGAGAGACCCAGTACTTC
CATKTGGAGETQYF
>TRBV28|12|TRBD2|TRBJ2-7
TGTGCCAGCAGCCGGGGACTAGCGGGAGTCTCCTTC
CASSRGLAGVSF
>TRBV7-2|18|.|TRBJ1-6
TGTGCCAGCAGCCTTGGCGAGGGACAACTCTCCTATAATTCACCCCTCCACTTT
CASSLGEGQLSYNSPLHF
>TRBV2|13|TRBD1|TRBJ1-2
TGTGCCAGCAGTGAGAGACAGGGGAATGGCTACACCTTC
CASSERQGNGYTF
>TRBV9|15|.|TRBJ2-3
TGTGCCAGCAGCGCCTGGGACTCCGGCTCAGATACGCAGTATTTT
CASSAWDSGSDTQYF
>TRBV7-2|14|TRBD1|TRBJ1-1
TGTGCCAGCAGCCATGACAGGGGGCGCGATGAAGCTTTCTTT
CASSHDRGRDEAFF
>TRBV5-1|14|.|TRBJ2-6
TGCGCCACCGCGGGGACCTCTGGGGCCAACGTCCTGACTTTC
CATAGTSGANVLTF
>TRBV5-1|15|TRBD1|TRBJ1-1
TGCGCCAGCAGCTCGACCGTAGGGGGCCACACTGAAGCTTTCTTT
CASSSTVGGHTEAFF
>TRBV5-1|13|.|TRBJ2-5
TGCGCCAGCAGCTTTGACAGCCTAGAGACCCAGTACTTC
CASSFDSLETQYF
>TRBV7-2|14|.|TRBJ2-7
TGTGCCAGCAGCAATCAACAGGTGAACTACGAGCAGTACTTC
CASSNQQVNYEQYF
>TRBV7-2|15|TRBD2|TRBJ2-3
TGTGCCAGCAGCTTACGGGGGGGCAGCACAGATACGCAGTATTTT
CASSLRGGSTDTQYF
>TRBV9|14|TRBD1|TRBJ2-2
TGTGCCAGCAGCTCTACAGGGGGCACCGGGGAGCTGTTTTTT
CASSSTGGTGELFF
>TRBV9|12|.|TRBJ1-2
TGTGCCAGCAGCGTAGCTCGGGACTCCTCAGCCTTC
CASSVARDSSAF
>TRBV27|15|TRBD1|TRBJ1-1
TGTGCCAGCAGTTTATCCAAACAGGGGTACACTGAAGCTTTCTTT
CASSLSKQGYTEAFF
>TRBV5-1|14|.|TRBJ2-7
TGCGCCAGCAGCTTGCATAGGCTAGTAAACGAGCAGTACTTC
CASSLHRLVNEQYF
>TRBV10-3|12|TRBD1|TRBJ1-5
TGTGCCACTGGACAGGGGGATCAGCCCCAGCATTTT
CATGQGDQPQHF
>TRBV5-1|14|.|TRBJ2-5
TGCGCCAGCAGCTTGGCTGCAGGTCAAGAGACCCAGTACTTC
CASSLAAGQETQYF
>TRBV30|11|.|TRBJ2-5
TGTGCCTGGAGTGGGGCGGGTCCCCAGTACTTC
CAWSGAGPQYF
>TRBV28|13|.|TRBJ2-3
TGTGCCAGCAGTTTAGGGCGCACAGATACGCAGTATTTT
CASSLGRTDTQYF
>TRBV7-8|13|.|TRBJ1-1
TGTGCCAGCAGCCACGGGGGGAACACTGAAGCTTTCTTT
CASSHGGNTEAFF
>TRBV27|18|TRBD2|TRBJ2-7
TGTGCCAGCAGTCTTAGGGGCAGCGGGAGAAGTACAGCCTACGAGCAGTACTTC
CASSLRGSGRSTAYEQYF
>TRBV7-2|12|TRBD2|TRBJ2-3
TGTGCCAGCAGCTCAGGGACTACCGGGGAGTATTTT
CASSSGTTGEYF
>TRBV6-5|15|TRBD2|TRBJ2-5
TGTGCCAGCAGGCGAGCGGGGTACCACCAAGAGACCCAGTACTTC
CASRRAGYHQETQYF
>TRBV29-1|15|TRBD2|TRBJ2-1
TGCAGCGTTGAGGGAGGGGCACACCGGGACAATGAGCAGTTCTTC
CSVEGGAHRDNEQFF
>TRBV9|13|.|TRBJ2-2
TGTGCCAGCAGCGTTCTTATTCCCGGGGAGCTGTTTTTT
CASSVLIPGELFF
>TRBV6-5|15|.|TRBJ2-7
TGTGCCAGCAGTTACACCTGGAGTGGGTCGTACGAGCAGTACTTC
CASSYTWSGSYEQYF
>TRBV5-4|15|.|TRBJ2-7
TGTGCCAGCAGCCAACCTAGGGGCAGTAACCACGAGCAGTACTTC
CASSQPRGSNHEQYF
>TRBV19|15|TRBD2|TRBJ2-5
TGTGCCAGTAGGAAGGGACTAGCGGGAGAAGAGACCCAGTACTTC
CASRKGLAGEETQYF
>TRBV14|16|.|TRBJ1-1
TGTGCCAGCAGCCCCCTTCATGGGGGCATGAACACTGAAGCTTTCTTT
CASSPLHGGMNTEAFF
>TRBV5-1|20|TRBD2|TRBJ2-2
TGCGCCAGCAGCTGGGGGGGACCGGGACTAGTTCCCCTGAGGACCGGGGAGCTGTTTTTT
CASSWGGPGLVPLRTGELFF
>TRBV28|14|.|TRBJ2-5
TGTGCCAGCACGGTTCCCAGGGGGGAAGAGACCCAGTACTTC
CASTVPRGEETQYF
>TRBV5-4|12|.|TRBJ1-2
TGTGCCAGCAGCTTACAGAACTATGGCTACACCTTC
CASSLQNYGYTF
>TRBV9|15|TRBD2|TRBJ2-2
TGTGCCAGCAGCGTGAGCCTAGCGGGGACCGGGGAGCTGTTTTTT
CASSVSLAGTGELFF
>TRBV5-6|15|TRBD1|TRBJ1-3
TGTGCCAGCAGCCAGACAGGGGTTTCTGGAAACACCATATATTTT
CASSQTGVSGNTIYF
>TRBV7-9|15|.|TRBJ2-3
TGTGCCAGCAGCTTAGGGGGCTTGGTGTCAGATACGCAGTATTTT
CASSLGGLVSDTQYF